This entry is about one T cell receptor beta chain. The antigen it recognizes is unknown. The sample holds no much larger clone one base away, and base qualities are not on file. The record originates from a study of identical twins (dated by TCRdb to between 2015 and 2016). Context from the whole study: To test whether fetal clonotypes persist, the study used deep sequencing on TCR alpha and beta repertoires from monozygotic twins, unrelated adults of various ages, and cord blood. To rule out contamination, replicate twin experiments were performed at different times with different library preparation protocols. Findings and caveats that apply to the study as a whole: In monozygotic twins, recombination models systematically underestimated out-of-frame TCR alpha sharing, but the models matched the sharing seen between unrelated individuals. Because the same donors could not be followed over many years, the conclusions relied on cross-sectional statistical analysis. Abundant cord blood beta clonotypes had fewer insertions, young adult naive repertoires showed a similar but weaker trend, and memory repertoires showed no such trend. Excess twin sharing in beta out-of-frame sequences was weaker because fewer shared sequences lowered the signal-to-noise ratio. Compared with coincidental sharing between unrelated individuals, an excess of low generation-probability sequences was observed among out-of-frame TCR alpha sequences shared between twins. Zero-insertion analyses could be partly confounded by invariant T cells such as MAIT and iNKT, though diverse VJ usage argued against such confounding for most clonotypes.

Between the V and J ends, shortened by 2 bases and 5 bases respectively, the junction contains 10 bases. The CDR3 goes from the cysteine to the phenylalanine over 13 residues. Only the CDR3 region is kept as DNA, spanning 39 bases read in frame from base 1. The CDR1 and CDR2 encoded by the germline V gene are SGHRS and YFSETQ. The library was made by 5' RACE. The run used an Illumina HiSeq 2000. Template switching added a universal primer binding site, and the final cDNA carried a unique molecular identifier that allowed TCR cDNA molecules to be counted accurately. Specific primers in the conserved constant-segment region were used to synthesize first-strand cDNA for the TCR alpha and beta chains. To control for contamination, every cDNA library carried two barcodes: a SMART-Mk sample barcode plus Illumina barcodes. TruSeq adapter sequences and Illumina sample barcodes were added in two successive PCR steps. Sequencing of the TCR alpha and beta cDNA libraries was done on the Illumina HiSeq platform using custom primers. Per the authors' processing: MiGEC was used to process raw reads and extract unique molecular identifiers, and MiXCR was used to find CDR3 positions. Recombination models were inferred per individual with the repgenHMM and IGoR tools using an EM algorithm. Shared clonotype analysis was performed with the tcR package in R, normalizing sharing by the product of cloneset sizes. Out-of-frame nonproductive sequences were analyzed to study raw recombination free of thymic and clonal selection effects. TCRdb applied fastp at Q25 and MiXCR to the public reads, then kept only in-frame beta chains. CDR3 protein duplicates are merged, each entry listing the most common genes and DNA. The V and J calls follow TCRdb's processing rather than the paper's. This sample has 470,000 or so distinct CDR3 sequences in its table, and 20% to 25% of those were observed once. Roughly 3% of the sample comes from the top ten.

All donors were healthy Caucasians. The twin cohort comprised three pairs of female monozygotic twins, all aged roughly 18 to 30 years. Positive isolation kits from Invitrogen were used to isolate the CD4+ and CD8+ T cell populations. This sample was also put to use in a study of T cells expressing NK-cell markers. The second study's paper adds: Three sorted T-cell subsets (CD3+CD56+NKG2C+, CD3+CD56+NKG2C- and CD3+CD56-NKG2C+) from fewer than 10 donors had their TCR beta-chain repertoires profiled. Among the eight sequenced donors, seven were HCMV-seropositive and one was HCMV-seronegative. To restrict sorting to alphabetaTCR-expressing T cells, an anti-gammadeltaTCR antibody was added in several experiments. For more than 5 donors, the dominant CD3+CD56+NKG2C+ clonotypes were among the top 10 CD8+ clonotypes and accounted for about 1.0-8% of CD8+ T cells. Those dominant clonotypes were again the most abundant among CD3+CD56-NKG2C+ cells in a few donors, at roughly 25-65%. Whether the expanded NKG2C-expressing T cell clones were specific for HCMV antigens remained unclear. The eight sequenced donors were randomly selected healthy volunteers, three men and five women. A commercial ELISA kit detecting HCMV-specific IgG in serum was used to determine HCMV serostatus. MIGEC was used to demultiplex reads and group the reads by UMI, and MiTCR was used to assemble and quantify clonotypes. To exclude erroneous sequences, any TCR cDNA sequence not supported by at least two reads was discarded. The tcR package was used for downstream repertoire analysis, and clonotypes were matched across fractions by CDR3 nucleotide sequence plus V segment. Antigen specificity was annotated against VDJdb with VDJmatch, allowing one amino acid substitution in CDR3.

The rearranged chain carries TRBV5-1 and TRBJ1-1, with the D gene too uncertain to name. Specimen: CD4+ T cells sorted from blood. The TCR was taken from a woman younger than 30 in good health. This receptor carries the CDR3 CASSFRRGTEAFF. The nucleotide sequence reads as follows: TGCGCCAGCAGCTTTCGGAGAGGTACTGAAGCTTTCTTT.